This T cell receptor beta chain was captured by sequencing in a study of vaccination and CD4 T cells after COVID-19. Study information: The cells were exposed to overlapping spike peptides originating from SARS-CoV-2, HCoV-NL63, HCoV-OC43 and HCoV-229E for stimulation.

The CDR3 sequence is 13 residues long. Between the trimmed V and J ends, which lost 2 bases and 8 bases, there was a span of 10 bases. Sequence data for DNA of cultured CD4+ T cells were generated by the Oncomine TCR Beta short-read assay. TCRdb re-called the PCR reads with MiXCR, one entry per CDR3 protein. In the table there are 9,500 to 12,000 distinct CDR3 sequences, around 55% of which are singletons. This clonotype has more than one count but fewer than ten. What it recognizes is unknown. Treatment noted: approximately 10-day PBMC culture with coronavirus spike peptide pools or control peptides (ViraFEST assay). Under the ViraFEST approach, antigen-specific T cells were expanded with peptide pools and TCRs subsequently sequenced.

The receptor comes from a human donor who had recovered from COVID-19. The chain joins TRBV23-1 to TRBJ2-4, with D tentatively TRBD1 (6 bases). TRBV23-1 is labeled an ORF, and its function is uncertain. The material sequenced was CD4+ T cells from blood, cultured in vitro. The CDR3 DNA sequence: TGCGCCAGCAGTCAACCAGGGGCATACATTCAGTACTTC. Protein sequence: CASSQPGAYIQYF.